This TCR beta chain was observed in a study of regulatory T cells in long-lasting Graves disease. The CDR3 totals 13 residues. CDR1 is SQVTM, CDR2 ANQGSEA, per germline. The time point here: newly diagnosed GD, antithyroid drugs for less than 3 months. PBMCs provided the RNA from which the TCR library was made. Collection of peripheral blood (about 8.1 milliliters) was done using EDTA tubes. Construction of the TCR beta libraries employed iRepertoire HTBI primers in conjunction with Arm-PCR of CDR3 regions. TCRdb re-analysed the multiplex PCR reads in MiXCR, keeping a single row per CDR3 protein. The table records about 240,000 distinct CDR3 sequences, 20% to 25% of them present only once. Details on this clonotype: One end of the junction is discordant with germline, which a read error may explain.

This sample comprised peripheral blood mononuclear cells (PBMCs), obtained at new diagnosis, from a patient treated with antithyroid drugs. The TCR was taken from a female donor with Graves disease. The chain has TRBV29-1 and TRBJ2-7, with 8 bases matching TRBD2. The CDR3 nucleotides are TGCAGCGTTATTGGTAGCGGGACGCTCGAGTTAATGTTC. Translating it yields CSVIGSGTLELMF.